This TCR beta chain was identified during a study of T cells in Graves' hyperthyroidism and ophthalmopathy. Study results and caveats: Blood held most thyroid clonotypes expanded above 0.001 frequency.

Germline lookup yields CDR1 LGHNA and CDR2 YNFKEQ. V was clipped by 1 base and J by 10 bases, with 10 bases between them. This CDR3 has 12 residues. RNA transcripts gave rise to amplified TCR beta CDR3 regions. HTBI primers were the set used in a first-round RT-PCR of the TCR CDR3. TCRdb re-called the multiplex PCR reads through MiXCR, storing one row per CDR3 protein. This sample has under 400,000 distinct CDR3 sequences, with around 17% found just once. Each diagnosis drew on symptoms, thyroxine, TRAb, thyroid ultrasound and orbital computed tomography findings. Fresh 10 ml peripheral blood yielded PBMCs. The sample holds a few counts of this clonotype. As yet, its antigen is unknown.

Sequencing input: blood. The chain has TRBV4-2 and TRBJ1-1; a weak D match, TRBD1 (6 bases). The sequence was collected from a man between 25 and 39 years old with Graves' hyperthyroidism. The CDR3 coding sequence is TGTGCCAGCAGCCAAGCCCGGGACATAGCTTTCTTT. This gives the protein CASSQARDIAFF.